The clone carrying this T cell receptor beta chain was seen only a few times. Its antigen is still unknown. Researchers reported that TCR beta cDNA libraries carried unique molecular identifiers. MiXCR, applied by TCRdb to the PCR reads, yields one record per CDR3 protein. Counted here are 250,000 to 300,000 distinct CDR3 sequences, less than 40% occurring once; the ten biggest clones make up around 4.8%. The germline CDR1 and CDR2 sequences are SGDLS and YYNGEE. V was shortened by 3 bases and J by 10 bases, with 11 bases between the two germline ends. This CDR3 has 13 amino acids. These data belong to a study of post-analysis software for immune sequencing data. Study overall: Clinical courses comprised relapsing-remitting, secondary progressive and progressive-relapsing multiple sclerosis.

Study-wide points: Significantly lower normalized Chao1 diversity was found in patients with multiple sclerosis relative to controls. Included in a set of roughly five TRBV segments more frequent in patients than controls were TRBV5-6, TRBV5-1 and TRBV20-1. The F measure placed samples prepared in the same batch into strongly shared clusters.

This TCR was recovered from a girl aged 5 to 17 with multiple sclerosis. The gene calls are TRBV9 and TRBJ1-6; D unresolved. Sequenced material: blood. CDR3 sequence reads: CASSDGVQSPLHF. The CDR3 bases are TGTGCCAGCAGCGATGGTGTCCAGTCACCCCTCCACTTT.